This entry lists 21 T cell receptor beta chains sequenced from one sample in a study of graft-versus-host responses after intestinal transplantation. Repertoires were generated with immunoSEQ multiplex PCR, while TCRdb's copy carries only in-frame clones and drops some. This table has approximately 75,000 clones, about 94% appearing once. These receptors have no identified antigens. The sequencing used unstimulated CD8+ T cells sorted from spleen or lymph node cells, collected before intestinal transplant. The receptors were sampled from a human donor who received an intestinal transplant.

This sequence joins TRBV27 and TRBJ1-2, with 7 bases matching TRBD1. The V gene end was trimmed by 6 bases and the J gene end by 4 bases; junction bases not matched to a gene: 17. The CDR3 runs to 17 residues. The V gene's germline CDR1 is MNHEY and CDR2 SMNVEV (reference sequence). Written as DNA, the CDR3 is TGTGCCAGCAGGGGCGTGCCAACAGGGGTGGACCTCTATGGCTACACCTTC. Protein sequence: CASRGVPTGVDLYGYTF.

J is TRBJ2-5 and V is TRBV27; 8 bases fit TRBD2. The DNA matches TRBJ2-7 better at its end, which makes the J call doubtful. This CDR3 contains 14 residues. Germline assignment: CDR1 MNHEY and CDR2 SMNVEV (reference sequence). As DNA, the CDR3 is TGTGCCAGCAGCCCAAGCGGGGGAAACTACGAGCAGTACTTC. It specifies CASSPSGGNYEQYF.

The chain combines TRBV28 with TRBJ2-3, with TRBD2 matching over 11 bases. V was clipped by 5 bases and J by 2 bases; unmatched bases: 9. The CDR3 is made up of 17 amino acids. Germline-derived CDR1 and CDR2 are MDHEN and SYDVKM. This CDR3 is CASSPNVGLAVTDTQYF. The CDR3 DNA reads TGTGCCAGCAGTCCTAACGTGGGACTAGCGGTCACAGATACGCAGTATTTT.

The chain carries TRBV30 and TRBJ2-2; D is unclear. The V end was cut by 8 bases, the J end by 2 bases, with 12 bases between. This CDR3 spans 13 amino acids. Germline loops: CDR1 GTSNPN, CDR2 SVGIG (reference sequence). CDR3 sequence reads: CAPPTQNTGELFF. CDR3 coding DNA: TGTGCCCCCCCCACCCAAAACACCGGGGAGCTGTTTTTT. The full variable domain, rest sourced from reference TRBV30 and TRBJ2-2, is SQTIHQWPATLVQPVGSPLSLECTVEGTSNPNLYWYRQAAGRGLQLLFYSVGIGQISSEVPQNLSASRPQDRQFILSSKKLLLSDSGFYLCAPPTQNTGELFFGEGSRLTVL.

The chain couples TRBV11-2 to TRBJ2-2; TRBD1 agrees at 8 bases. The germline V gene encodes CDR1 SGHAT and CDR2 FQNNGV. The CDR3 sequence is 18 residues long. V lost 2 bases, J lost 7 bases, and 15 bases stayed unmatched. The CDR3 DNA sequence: TGTGCCAGCAGCTTACGGTTTTTCAGGGACAGGCGGAGCGGGGAGCTGTTTTTT. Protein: CASSLRFFRDRRSGELFF.

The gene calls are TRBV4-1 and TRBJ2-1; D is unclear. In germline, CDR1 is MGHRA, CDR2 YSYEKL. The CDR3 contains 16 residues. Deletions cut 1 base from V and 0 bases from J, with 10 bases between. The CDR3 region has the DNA TGCGCCAGCAGCCAAGTAGCTGAGAGCTCCTACAATGAGCAGTTCTTC. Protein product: CASSQVAESSYNEQFF.

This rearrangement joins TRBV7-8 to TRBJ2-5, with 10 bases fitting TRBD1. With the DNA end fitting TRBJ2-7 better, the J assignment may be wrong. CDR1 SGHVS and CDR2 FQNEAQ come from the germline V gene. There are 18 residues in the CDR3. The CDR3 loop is CASRGGYTGDRGGYEQYF. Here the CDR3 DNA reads TGTGCCAGCAGGGGGGGATACACCGGGGACAGGGGAGGATACGAGCAGTACTTC.

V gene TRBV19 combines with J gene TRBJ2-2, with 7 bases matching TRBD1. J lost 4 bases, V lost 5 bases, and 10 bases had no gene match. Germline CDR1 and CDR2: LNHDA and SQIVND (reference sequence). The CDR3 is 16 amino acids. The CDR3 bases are TGTGCCAGTAGTTTTGAGGCAGGGGGTATCACCGGGGAGCTGTTTTTT. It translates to CASSFEAGGITGELFF. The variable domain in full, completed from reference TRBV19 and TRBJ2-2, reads DGGITQSPKYLFRKEGQNVTLSCEQNLNHDAMYWYRQDPGQGLRLIYYSQIVNDFQKGDIAEGYSVSREKKESFPLTVTSAQKNPTAFYLCASSFEAGGITGELFFGEGSRLTVL.

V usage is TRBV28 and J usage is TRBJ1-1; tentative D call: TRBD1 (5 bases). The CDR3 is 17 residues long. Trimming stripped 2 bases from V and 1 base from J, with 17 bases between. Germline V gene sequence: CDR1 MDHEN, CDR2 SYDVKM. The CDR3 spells CASSLIGRDDQNTEAFF. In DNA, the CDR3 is TGTGCCAGCAGTTTAATTGGGCGGGACGACCAGAACACTGAAGCTTTCTTT. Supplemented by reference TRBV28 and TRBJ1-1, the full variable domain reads DVKVTQSSRYLVKRTGEKVFLECVQDMDHENMFWYRQDPGLGLRLIYFSYDVKMKEKGDIPEGYSVSREKKERFSLILESASTNQTSMYLCASSLIGRDDQNTEAFFGQGTRLTVV.

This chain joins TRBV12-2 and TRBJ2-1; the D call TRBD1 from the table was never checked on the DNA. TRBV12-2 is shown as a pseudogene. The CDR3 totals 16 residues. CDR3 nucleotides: TGTGCAAGTCGCTTAGGCAGGGGGCGAAACTACAATGAGCAGTTCTTC. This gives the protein CASRLGRGRNYNEQFF.

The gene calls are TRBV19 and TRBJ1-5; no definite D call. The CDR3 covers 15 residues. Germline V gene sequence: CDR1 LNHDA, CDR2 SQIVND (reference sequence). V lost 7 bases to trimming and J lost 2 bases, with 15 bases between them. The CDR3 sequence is CASTDYWDGNQPQHF. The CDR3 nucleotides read TGTGCCAGTACCGATTATTGGGATGGCAATCAGCCCCAGCATTTT.

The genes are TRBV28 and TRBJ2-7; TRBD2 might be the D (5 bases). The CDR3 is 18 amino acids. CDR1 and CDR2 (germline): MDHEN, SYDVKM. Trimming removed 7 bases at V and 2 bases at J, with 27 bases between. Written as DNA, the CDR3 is TGTGCCAGCACCAACACGAGAGGGCCTATCATCCGACCCTACGAGCAGTACTTC. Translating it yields CASTNTRGPIIRPYEQYF.

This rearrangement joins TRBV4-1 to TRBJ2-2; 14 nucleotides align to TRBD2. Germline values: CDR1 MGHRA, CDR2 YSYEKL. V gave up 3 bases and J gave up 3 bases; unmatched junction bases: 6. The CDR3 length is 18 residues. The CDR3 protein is CASSQASGLAGDTGELFF. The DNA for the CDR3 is TGCGCCAGCAGCCAGGCCTCGGGACTAGCGGGAGACACCGGGGAGCTGTTTTTT.

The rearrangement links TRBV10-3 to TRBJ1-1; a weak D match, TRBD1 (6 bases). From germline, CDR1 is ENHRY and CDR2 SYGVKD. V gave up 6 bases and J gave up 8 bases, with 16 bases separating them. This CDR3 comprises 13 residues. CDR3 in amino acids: CAISFTGLPEAFF. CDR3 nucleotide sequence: TGTGCCATCAGCTTTACAGGGCTACCCGAAGCTTTCTTT.

The CDR3 DNA sequence: TGTGCCAGCAGCCCAGACGGACAGGGGATCACCGGGGAGCTGTTTTTT. Amino acids: CASSPDGQGITGELFF. The chain links TRBV7-3 to TRBJ2-2, with TRBD1 matching 9 bases. J gave up 4 bases and V 5 bases, and 8 bases lay outside the gene matches. The germline CDR1 and CDR2 sequences are SGHTA and FQGTGA. The CDR3 is 16 amino acids. Full variable domain (outside the CDR3, taken from reference TRBV7-3 and TRBJ2-2): GAGVSQTPSNKVTEKGKYVELRCDPISGHTALYWYRQSLGQGPEFLIYFQGTGAADDSGLPNDRFFAVRPEGSVSTLKIQRTERGDSAVYLCASSPDGQGITGELFFGEGSRLTVL.

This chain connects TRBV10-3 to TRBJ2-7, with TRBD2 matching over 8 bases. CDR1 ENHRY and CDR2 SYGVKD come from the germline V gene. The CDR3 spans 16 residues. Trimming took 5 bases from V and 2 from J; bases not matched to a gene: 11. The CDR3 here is CAISQAAGVVPYEQYF. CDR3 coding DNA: TGTGCCATCAGTCAAGCAGCGGGAGTGGTCCCCTACGAGCAGTACTTC.

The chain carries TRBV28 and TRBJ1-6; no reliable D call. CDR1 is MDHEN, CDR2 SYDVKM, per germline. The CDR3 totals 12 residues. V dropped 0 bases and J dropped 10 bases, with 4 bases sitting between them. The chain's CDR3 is CASSLWSSPLHF. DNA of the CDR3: TGTGCCAGCAGTTTATGGTCCTCACCCCTCCACTTT.

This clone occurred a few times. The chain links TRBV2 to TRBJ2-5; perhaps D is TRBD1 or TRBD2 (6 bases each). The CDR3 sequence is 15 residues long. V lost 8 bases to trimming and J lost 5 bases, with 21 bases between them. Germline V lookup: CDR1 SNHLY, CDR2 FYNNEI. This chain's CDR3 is CASGYGQRVGETQYF. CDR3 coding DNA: TGTGCCAGCGGCTATGGACAGCGGGTAGGGGAGACCCAGTACTTC. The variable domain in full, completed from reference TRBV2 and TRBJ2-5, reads EPEVTQTPSHQVTQMGQEVILRCVPISNHLYFYWYRQILGQKVEFLVSFYNNEISEKSEIFDDQFSVERPDGSNFTLKIRSTKLEDSAMYFCASGYGQRVGETQYFGPGTRLLVL.

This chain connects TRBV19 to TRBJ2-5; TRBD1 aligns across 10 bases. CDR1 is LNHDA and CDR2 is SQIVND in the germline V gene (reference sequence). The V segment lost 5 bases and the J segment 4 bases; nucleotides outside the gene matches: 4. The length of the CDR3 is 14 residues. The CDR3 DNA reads TGTGCCAGTAGTGCCAGGACAGGGGGAGAGACCCAGTACTTC. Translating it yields CASSARTGGETQYF.

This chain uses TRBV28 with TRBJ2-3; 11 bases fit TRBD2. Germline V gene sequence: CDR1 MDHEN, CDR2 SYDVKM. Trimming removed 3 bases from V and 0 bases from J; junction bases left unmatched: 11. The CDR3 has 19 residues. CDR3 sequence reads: CASSFPTSGIQTSTDTQYF. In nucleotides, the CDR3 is TGTGCCAGCAGTTTCCCGACTAGCGGGATTCAGACTAGCACAGATACGCAGTATTTT.

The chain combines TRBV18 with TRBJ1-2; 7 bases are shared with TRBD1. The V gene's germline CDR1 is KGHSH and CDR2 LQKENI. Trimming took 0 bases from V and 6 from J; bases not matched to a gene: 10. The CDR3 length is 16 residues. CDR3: CASSPPWGQHRDGYTF. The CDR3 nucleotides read TGTGCCAGCTCACCACCTTGGGGACAGCATAGGGATGGCTACACCTTC. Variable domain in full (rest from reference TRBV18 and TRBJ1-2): NAGVMQNPRHLVRRRGQEARLRCSPMKGHSHVYWYRQLPEEGLKFMVYLQKENIIDESGMPKERFSAEFPKEGPSILRIQQVVRGDSAAYFCASSPPWGQHRDGYTFGSGTRLTVV.